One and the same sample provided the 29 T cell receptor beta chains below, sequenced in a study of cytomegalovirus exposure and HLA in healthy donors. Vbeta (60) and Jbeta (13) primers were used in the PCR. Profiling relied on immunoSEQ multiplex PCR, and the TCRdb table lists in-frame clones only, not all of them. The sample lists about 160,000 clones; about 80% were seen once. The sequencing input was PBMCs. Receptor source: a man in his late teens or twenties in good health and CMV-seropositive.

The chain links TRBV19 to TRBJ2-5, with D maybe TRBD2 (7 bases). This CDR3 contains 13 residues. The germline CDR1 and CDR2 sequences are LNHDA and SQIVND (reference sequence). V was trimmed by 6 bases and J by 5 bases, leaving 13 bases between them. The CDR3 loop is CASRMGGLETQYF. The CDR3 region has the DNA TGTGCCAGTAGGATGGGGGGGCTTGAGACCCAGTACTTC.

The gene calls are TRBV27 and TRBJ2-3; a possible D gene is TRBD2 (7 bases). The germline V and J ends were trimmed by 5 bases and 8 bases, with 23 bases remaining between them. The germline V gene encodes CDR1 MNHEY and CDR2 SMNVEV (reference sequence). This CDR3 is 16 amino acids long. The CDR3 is CASSPFSGGALGTQYF. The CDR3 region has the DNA TGTGCCAGCAGTCCATTTAGTGGGGGGGCCTTGGGTACGCAGTATTTT.

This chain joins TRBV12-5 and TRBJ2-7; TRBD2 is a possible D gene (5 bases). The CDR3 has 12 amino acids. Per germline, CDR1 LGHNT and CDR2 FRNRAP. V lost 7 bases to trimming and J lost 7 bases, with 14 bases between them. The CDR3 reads CASVREGGEQYF. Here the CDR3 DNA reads TGTGCTAGTGTCCGCGAGGGTGGGGAGCAGTACTTC.

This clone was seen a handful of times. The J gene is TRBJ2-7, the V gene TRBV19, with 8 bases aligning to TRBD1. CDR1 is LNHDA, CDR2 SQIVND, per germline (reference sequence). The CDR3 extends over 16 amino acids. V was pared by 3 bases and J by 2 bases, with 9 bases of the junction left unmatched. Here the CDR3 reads CASSMAGTGETYEQYF. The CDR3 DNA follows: TGTGCCAGTAGTATGGCTGGGACAGGCGAGACCTACGAGCAGTACTTC. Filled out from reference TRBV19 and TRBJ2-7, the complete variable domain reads DGGITQSPKYLFRKEGQNVTLSCEQNLNHDAMYWYRQDPGQGLRLIYYSQIVNDFQKGDIAEGYSVSREKKESFPLTVTSAQKNPTAFYLCASSMAGTGETYEQYFGPGTRLTVT.

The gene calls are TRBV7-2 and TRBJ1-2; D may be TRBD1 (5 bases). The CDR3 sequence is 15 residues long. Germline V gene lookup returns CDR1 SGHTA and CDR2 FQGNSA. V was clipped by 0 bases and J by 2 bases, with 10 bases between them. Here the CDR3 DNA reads TGTGCCAGCAGCTTAGCGCCAGGACAAAACTATGGCTACACCTTC. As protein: CASSLAPGQNYGYTF.

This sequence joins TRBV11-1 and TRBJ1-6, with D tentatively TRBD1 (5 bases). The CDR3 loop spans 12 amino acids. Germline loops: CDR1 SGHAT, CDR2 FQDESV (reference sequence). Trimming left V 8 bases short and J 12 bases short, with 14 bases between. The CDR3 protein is CASSAGDGPLHF. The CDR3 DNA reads TGTGCCAGCTCGGCGGGGGACGGACCCCTCCACTTT. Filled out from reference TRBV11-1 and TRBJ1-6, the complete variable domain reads EAEVAQSPRYKITEKSQAVAFWCDPISGHATLYWYRQILGQGPELLVQFQDESVVDDSQLPKDRFSAERLKGVDSTLKIQPAELGDSAMYLCASSAGDGPLHFGNGTRLTVT.

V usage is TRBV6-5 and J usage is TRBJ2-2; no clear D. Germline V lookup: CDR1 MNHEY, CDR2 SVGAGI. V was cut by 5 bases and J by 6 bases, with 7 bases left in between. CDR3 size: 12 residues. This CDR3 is CASSAGAGELFF. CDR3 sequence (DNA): TGTGCCAGCAGTGCCGGTGCCGGGGAGCTGTTTTTT.

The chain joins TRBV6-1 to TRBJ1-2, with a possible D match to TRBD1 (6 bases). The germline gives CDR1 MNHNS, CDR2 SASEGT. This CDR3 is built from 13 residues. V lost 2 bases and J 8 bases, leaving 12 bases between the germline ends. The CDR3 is CASSERQVRGYTF. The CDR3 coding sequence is TGTGCCAGCAGTGAAAGACAGGTGCGGGGCTACACCTTC.

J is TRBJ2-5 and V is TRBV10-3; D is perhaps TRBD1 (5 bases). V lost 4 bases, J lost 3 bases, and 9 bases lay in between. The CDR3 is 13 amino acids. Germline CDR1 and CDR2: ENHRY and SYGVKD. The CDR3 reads CAISGTSKETQYF. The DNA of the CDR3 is TGTGCCATCAGTGGGACATCTAAAGAGACCCAGTACTTC.

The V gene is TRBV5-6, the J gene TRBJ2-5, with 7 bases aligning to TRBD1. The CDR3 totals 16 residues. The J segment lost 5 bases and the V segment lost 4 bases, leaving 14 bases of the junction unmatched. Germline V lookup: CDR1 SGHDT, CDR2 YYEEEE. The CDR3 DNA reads TGTGCCAGCAGCACCAACGGACAGGCCCAGAGGGAGACCCAGTACTTC. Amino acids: CASSTNGQAQRETQYF. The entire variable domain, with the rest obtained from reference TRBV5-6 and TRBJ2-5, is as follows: DAGVTQSPTHLIKTRGQQVTLRCSPKSGHDTVSWYQQALGQGPQFIFQYYEEEERQRGNFPDRFSGHQFPNYSSELNVNALLLGDSALYLCASSTNGQAQRETQYFGPGTRLLVL.

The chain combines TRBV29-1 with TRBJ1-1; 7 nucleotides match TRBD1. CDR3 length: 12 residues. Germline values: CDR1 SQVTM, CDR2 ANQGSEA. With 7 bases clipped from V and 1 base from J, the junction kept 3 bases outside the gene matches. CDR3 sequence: CSAYRGNTEAFF. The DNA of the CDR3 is TGCAGCGCCTACAGGGGGAACACTGAAGCTTTCTTT.

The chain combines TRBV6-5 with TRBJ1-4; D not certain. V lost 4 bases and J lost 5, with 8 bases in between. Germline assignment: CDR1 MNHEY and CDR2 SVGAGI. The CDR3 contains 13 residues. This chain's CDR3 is CASSSDTNEKLFF. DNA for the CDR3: TGTGCCAGCAGTTCCGACACCAATGAAAAACTGTTTTTT.

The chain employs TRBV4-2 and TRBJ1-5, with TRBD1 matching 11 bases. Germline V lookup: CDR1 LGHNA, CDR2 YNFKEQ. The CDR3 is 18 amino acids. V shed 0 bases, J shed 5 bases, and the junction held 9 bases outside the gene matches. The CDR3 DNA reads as TGTGCCAGCAGCCAAGATGCCCGGGACAGGGGGGCGTATCAGCCCCAGCATTTT. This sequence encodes CASSQDARDRGAYQPQHF.

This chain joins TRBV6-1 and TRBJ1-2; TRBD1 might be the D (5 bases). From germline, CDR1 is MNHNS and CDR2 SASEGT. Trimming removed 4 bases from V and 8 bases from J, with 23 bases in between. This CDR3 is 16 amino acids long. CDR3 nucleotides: TGTGCCAGCAGTGGGATTGGGGGGGGACCCCGTAGAGGCTACACCTTC. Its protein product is CASSGIGGGPRRGYTF.

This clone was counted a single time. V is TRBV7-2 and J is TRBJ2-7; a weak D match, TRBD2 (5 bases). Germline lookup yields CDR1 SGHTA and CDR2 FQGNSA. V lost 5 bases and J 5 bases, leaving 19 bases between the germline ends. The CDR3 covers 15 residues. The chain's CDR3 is CASSQNPLGADEQYF. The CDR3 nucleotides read TGTGCCAGCAGCCAAAATCCATTGGGAGCGGACGAGCAGTACTTC. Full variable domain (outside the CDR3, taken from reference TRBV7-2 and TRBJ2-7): GAGVSQSPSNKVTEKGKDVELRCDPISGHTALYWYRQSLGQGLEFLIYFQGNSAPDKSGLPSDRFSAERTGGSVSTLTIQRTQQEDSAVYLCASSQNPLGADEQYFGPGTRLTVT.

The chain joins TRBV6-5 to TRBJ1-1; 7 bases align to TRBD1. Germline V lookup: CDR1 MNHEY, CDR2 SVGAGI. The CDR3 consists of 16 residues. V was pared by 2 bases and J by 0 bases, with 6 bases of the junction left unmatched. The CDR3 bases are TGTGCCAGCAGTTACGGGCAGGGGGTCGTGAACACTGAAGCTTTCTTT. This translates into CASSYGQGVVNTEAFF.

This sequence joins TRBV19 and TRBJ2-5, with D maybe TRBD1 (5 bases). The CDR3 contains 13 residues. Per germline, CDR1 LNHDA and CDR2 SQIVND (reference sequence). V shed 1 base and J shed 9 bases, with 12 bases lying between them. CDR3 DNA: TGTGCCAGTAGTATAGTGGGTCAAGGGGCCCAGTACTTC. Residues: CASSIVGQGAQYF.

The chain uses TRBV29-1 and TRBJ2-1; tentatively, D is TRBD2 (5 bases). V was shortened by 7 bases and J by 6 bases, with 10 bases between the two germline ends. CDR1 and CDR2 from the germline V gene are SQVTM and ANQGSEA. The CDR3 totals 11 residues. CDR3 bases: TGCAGCGCCCGGGAATTCAATGAGCAGTTCTTC. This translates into CSAREFNEQFF.

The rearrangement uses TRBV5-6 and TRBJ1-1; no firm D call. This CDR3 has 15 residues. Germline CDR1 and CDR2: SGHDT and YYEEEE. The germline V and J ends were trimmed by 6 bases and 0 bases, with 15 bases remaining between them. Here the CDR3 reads CASTPSGSLNTEAFF. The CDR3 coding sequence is TGTGCCAGCACTCCCTCGGGGTCATTGAACACTGAAGCTTTCTTT.

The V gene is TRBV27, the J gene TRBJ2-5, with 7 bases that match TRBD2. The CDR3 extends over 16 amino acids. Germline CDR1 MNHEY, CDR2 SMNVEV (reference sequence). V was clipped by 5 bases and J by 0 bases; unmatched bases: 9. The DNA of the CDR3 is TGTGCCAGCAGTCGCCGGACTAGTGGGGACCAAGAGACCCAGTACTTC. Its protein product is CASSRRTSGDQETQYF.

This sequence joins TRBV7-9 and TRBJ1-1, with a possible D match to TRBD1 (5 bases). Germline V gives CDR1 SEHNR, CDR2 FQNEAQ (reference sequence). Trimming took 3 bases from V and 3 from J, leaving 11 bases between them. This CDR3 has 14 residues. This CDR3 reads CASSFHRGYTEAFF. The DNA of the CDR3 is TGTGCCAGCAGCTTTCATCGGGGGTACACTGAAGCTTTCTTT. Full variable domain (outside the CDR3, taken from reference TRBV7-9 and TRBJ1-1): DTGVSQNPRHKITKRGQNVTFRCDPISEHNRLYWYRQTLGQGPEFLTYFQNEAQLEKSRLLSDRFSAERPKGSFSTLEIQRTEQGDSAMYLCASSFHRGYTEAFFGQGTRLTVV.

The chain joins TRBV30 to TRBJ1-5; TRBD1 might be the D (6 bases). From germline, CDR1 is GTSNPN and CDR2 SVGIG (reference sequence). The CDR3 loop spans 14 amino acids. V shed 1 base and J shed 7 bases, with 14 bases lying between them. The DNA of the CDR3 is TGTGCCTGGAGTGGTGGGACAATGGACCAGCCCCAGCATTTT. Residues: CAWSGGTMDQPQHF.

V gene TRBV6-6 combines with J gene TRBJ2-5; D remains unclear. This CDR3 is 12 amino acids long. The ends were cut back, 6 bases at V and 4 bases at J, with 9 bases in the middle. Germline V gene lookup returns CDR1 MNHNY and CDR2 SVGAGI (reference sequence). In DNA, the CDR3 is TGTGCCAGCAGCCCCTTTAGAGAGACCCAGTACTTC. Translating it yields CASSPFRETQYF.

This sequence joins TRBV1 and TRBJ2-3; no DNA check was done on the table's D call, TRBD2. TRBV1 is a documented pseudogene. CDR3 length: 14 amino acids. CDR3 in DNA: TGCACCAGTAAAAGACTAGAGAGCACAGATACGCAGTATTTT. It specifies CTSKRLESTDTQYF.

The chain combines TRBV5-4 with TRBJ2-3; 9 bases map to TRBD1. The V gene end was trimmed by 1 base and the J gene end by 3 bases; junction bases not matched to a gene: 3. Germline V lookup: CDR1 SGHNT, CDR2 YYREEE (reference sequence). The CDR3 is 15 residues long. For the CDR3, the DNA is TGTGCCAGCAGCTTGACAGGGGGCAGGACAGATACGCAGTATTTT. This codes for CASSLTGGRTDTQYF. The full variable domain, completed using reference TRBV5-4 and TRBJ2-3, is ETGVTQSPTHLIKTRGQQVTLRCSSQSGHNTVSWYQQALGQGPQFIFQYYREEENGRGNFPPRFSGLQFPNYSSELNVNALELDDSALYLCASSLTGGRTDTQYFGPGTRLTVL.

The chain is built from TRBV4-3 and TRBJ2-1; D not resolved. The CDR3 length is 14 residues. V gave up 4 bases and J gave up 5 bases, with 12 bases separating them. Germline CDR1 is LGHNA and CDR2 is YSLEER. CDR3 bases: TGCGCCAGCAGCCTAACGCCCCAGAACAATGAGCAGTTCTTC. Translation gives CASSLTPQNNEQFF.

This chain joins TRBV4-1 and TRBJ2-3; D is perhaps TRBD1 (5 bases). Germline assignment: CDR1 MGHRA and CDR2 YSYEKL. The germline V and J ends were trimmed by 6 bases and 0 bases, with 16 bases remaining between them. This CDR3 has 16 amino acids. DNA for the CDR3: TGCGCCAGCAGTCCCAATCAGGGAACGAGCACAGATACGCAGTATTTT. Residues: CASSPNQGTSTDTQYF.

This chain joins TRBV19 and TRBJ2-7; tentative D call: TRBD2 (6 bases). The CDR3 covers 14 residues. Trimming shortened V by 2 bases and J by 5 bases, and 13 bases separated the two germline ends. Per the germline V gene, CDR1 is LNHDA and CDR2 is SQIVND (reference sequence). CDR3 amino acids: CASSIFYGSHEQYF. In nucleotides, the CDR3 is TGTGCCAGTAGTATATTCTACGGGAGCCACGAGCAGTACTTC.

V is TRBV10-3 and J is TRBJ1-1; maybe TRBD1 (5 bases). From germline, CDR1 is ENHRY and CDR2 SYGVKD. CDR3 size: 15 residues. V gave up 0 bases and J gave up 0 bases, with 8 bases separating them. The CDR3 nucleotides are TGTGCCATCAGTGAGTCGGCAGGGATGAACACTGAAGCTTTCTTT. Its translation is CAISESAGMNTEAFF.